One sample yielded the 32 T cell receptor beta chains listed below, sequenced in a study of blood T cell repertoires in COVID-19. The assay was immunoSEQ multiplex PCR, and TCRdb's table has in-frame clones only and misses some. The table lists 450,000 to 500,000 clones, 75% to 90% of them singletons. The sequencing sample was made of PBMCs or T cells enriched from blood (not recorded which). The receptors originated from a woman in her fifties or sixties who had recovered from COVID-19.

The V and J genes are TRBV3-1 (or the pseudogene TRBV3-2) and TRBJ2-5; D remains ambiguous. From germline, CDR1 is LGHDT and CDR2 YNNKEL (reference sequence). V lost 2 bases and J lost 5, with 12 bases in between. CDR3 length equals 14 residues. In nucleotides, the CDR3 is TGTGCCAGCAGCCAAAGGCCCGCGGCCGAGACCCAGTACTTC. This encodes CASSQRPAAETQYF.

The chain employs TRBV19 and TRBJ1-6; no firm D call. The CDR3 sequence is 18 residues long. The V and J ends lost 3 bases and 7 bases respectively, with 22 bases between them. In germline, CDR1 is LNHDA, CDR2 SQIVND (reference sequence). The CDR3 sequence is CASSIVVMRALGNSPLHF. CDR3 in DNA: TGTGCCAGTAGTATTGTTGTGATGAGGGCCCTGGGGAATTCACCCCTCCACTTT.

This rearrangement joins TRBV24-1 to TRBJ2-2; D unresolved. Germline V gene lookup returns CDR1 KGHDR and CDR2 SFDVKD. V was trimmed by 1 base and J by 9 bases, leaving 5 bases between them. CDR3 size: 12 residues. CDR3 DNA sequence: TGTGCCACCAGTGATTTTGCTAGGGAGCTGTTTTTT. Translated, it gives CATSDFARELFF.

This chain's CDR3 is CSVALGAGGYTF. The CDR3 DNA is TGCAGCGTTGCATTAGGAGCAGGGGGTTACACCTTC. The chain has TRBV29-1 and TRBJ1-2; TRBD1 agrees at 7 bases. V was pared by 4 bases and J by 11 bases, with 10 bases of the junction left unmatched. Germline CDR1 reads SQVTM; CDR2 reads ANQGSEA. This CDR3 region has 12 residues.

The DNA of the CDR3 is TGTGCCAGCAGCTCACAGGGCTCCTATAATTCACCCCTCCACTTT. It codes for CASSSQGSYNSPLHF. The genes are TRBV11-2 and TRBJ1-6; possibly TRBD1 for D (6 bases). With 4 bases removed from V and 0 bases from J, the gap between germline ends came to 7 bases. Germline assignment: CDR1 SGHAT and CDR2 FQNNGV. The length of the CDR3 is 15 residues.

The J gene is TRBJ1-6, the V gene TRBV9, with 7 bases lining up with TRBD1. From germline, CDR1 is SGDLS and CDR2 YYNGEE. This CDR3 spans 15 amino acids. With V trimmed by 0 bases and J by 7 bases, 4 bases remained unmatched. CDR3 region: CASSVDWTGNSPLHF. As DNA, the CDR3 is TGTGCCAGCAGCGTAGACTGGACAGGAAATTCACCCCTCCACTTT. Based on the CDR3 plus reference TRBV9 and TRBJ1-6, the full variable domain is DSGVTQTPKHLITATGQRVTLRCSPRSGDLSVYWYQQSLDQGLQFLIQYYNGEERAKGNILERFSAQQFPDLHSELNLSSLELGDSALYFCASSVDWTGNSPLHFGNGTRLTVT.

V usage is TRBV11-2 and J usage is TRBJ1-6; D possibly corresponds to TRBD1 (5 bases). Germline assignment: CDR1 SGHAT and CDR2 FQNNGV. The V end was cut by 0 bases, the J end by 2 bases, with 11 bases between. The CDR3 is 17 residues long. The CDR3 here is CASSLDPGKAYNSPLHF. CDR3 in DNA: TGTGCCAGCAGCTTAGATCCAGGGAAAGCCTATAATTCACCCCTCCACTTT.

The chain combines TRBV6-5 with TRBJ1-1; maybe TRBD1 (5 bases). Germline V gene data show CDR1 as MNHEY and CDR2 as SVGAGI. V was cut by 6 bases and J by 5 bases, with 16 bases left in between. This CDR3 is built from 14 residues. This CDR3 reads CASRTDSLGTEAFF. In nucleotides, the CDR3 is TGTGCCAGCAGAACCGACAGCCTGGGGACTGAAGCTTTCTTT.

The CDR3 nucleotides are TGTGCCAGCACCACAGGGTTCTCGCATTCACCCCTCCACTTT. Translating it yields CASTTGFSHSPLHF. The J gene is TRBJ1-6, the V gene TRBV5-8, with D maybe TRBD1 (6 bases). Germline V gives CDR1 SGHTS, CDR2 YDEGEE. The CDR3 has 14 residues. The V end was cut by 6 bases, the J end by 8 bases, with 15 bases between.

This chain links TRBV7-9 with TRBJ1-2, with D unclear. V lost 0 bases and J lost 7, with 12 bases in between. The CDR3 sequence is 14 residues long. Germline CDR1 and CDR2: SEHNR and FQNEAQ (reference sequence). The CDR3 DNA reads TGTGCCAGCAGCTTAGCGCAGGTTTTGGGTGGCTACACCTTC. Its translation is CASSLAQVLGGYTF.

The chain couples TRBV9 to TRBJ1-5; tentative D call: TRBD1 (6 bases). Germline lookup yields CDR1 SGDLS and CDR2 YYNGEE. V lost 4 bases to trimming and J lost 4 bases, with 9 bases between them. The CDR3 loop spans 13 amino acids. CDR3 amino acids: CASSLRGNQPQHF. CDR3 nucleotide sequence: TGTGCCAGCAGCCTAAGGGGGAATCAGCCCCAGCATTTT.

The chain employs TRBV5-1 and TRBJ1-2; D is possibly TRBD1 (6 bases). The germline V and J ends were trimmed by 0 bases and 8 bases, with 20 bases remaining between them. The CDR3 runs to 16 residues. Germline lookup yields CDR1 SGHRS and CDR2 YFSETQ. Written as DNA, the CDR3 is TGCGCCAGCAGCTTGGTGATAGGGGGTGCCAAGTCCGGCTACACCTTC. Translation: CASSLVIGGAKSGYTF.

DNA for the CDR3: TGTGCCATCAGTGGACAGTCTACCTACAATGAGCAGTTCTTC. The encoded protein is CAISGQSTYNEQFF. The rearrangement uses TRBV10-3 and TRBJ2-1; D is possibly TRBD1 (5 bases). Trimming cost V 4 bases and J 2 bases, with 9 bases left between them. Germline lookup yields CDR1 ENHRY and CDR2 SYGVKD. This CDR3 region has 14 residues.

The rearrangement uses TRBV2 and TRBJ2-5; TRBD2 aligns across 12 bases. Trimming removed 4 bases from V and 5 bases from J; junction bases left unmatched: 5. Germline values: CDR1 SNHLY, CDR2 FYNNEI. The CDR3 is 15 amino acids. In DNA form, the CDR3 reads TGTGCCAGCAGTGTCCTTCTAGCGGGGGGGGAGACCCAGTACTTC. It is translated as CASSVLLAGGETQYF.

V usage is TRBV10-3 and J usage is TRBJ2-3, with D possibly matching TRBD1 (6 bases). This CDR3 region has 14 residues. Trimming removed 6 bases from V and 1 base from J, with 11 bases in between. Germline V lookup: CDR1 ENHRY, CDR2 SYGVKD. CDR3 amino acids: CAISGTWGTDTQYF. CDR3 in DNA: TGTGCCATCAGCGGGACATGGGGCACAGATACGCAGTATTTT.

V is TRBV11-3 and J is TRBJ1-1, with TRBD1 matching over 7 bases. Germline CDR1 SGHNT, CDR2 YENEEA. This CDR3 has 15 residues. V lost 4 bases and J lost 2; bases outside the gene matches: 7. CDR3 sequence reads: CASSSRQGSNTEAFF. The CDR3 region has the DNA TGTGCCAGCAGCTCCCGACAGGGCTCAAACACTGAAGCTTTCTTT.

This clone is a singleton in its sample. This chain joins TRBV7-2 and TRBJ2-3; 8 bases are shared with TRBD2. With V trimmed by 1 base and J by 5 bases, 11 bases remained unmatched. The CDR3 spans 17 residues. The germline CDR1 and CDR2 sequences are SGHTA and FQGNSA. CDR3 DNA: TGTGCCAGCAGCTTAGTTGTGGCGGGGGGCCTGAGAGATACGCAGTATTTT. It translates to CASSLVVAGGLRDTQYF.

The chain uses TRBV5-1 and TRBJ2-3; D unresolved. This CDR3 has 14 amino acids. CDR1 SGHRS and CDR2 YFSETQ come from the germline V gene. Trimming pared 4 bases from V and 2 bases from J, leaving 11 bases between. The CDR3 DNA follows: TGCGCCAGCAGCCTCCCCTCTTACACAGATACGCAGTATTTT. Encoded protein: CASSLPSYTDTQYF.

The chain recombines TRBV10-2 with TRBJ1-1, with TRBD1 identical over 7 bases. V was pared by 6 bases and J by 6 bases, with 13 bases of the junction left unmatched. Germline CDR1 is WSHSY and CDR2 is SAAADI. The CDR3 contains 15 residues. The CDR3 protein is CASRTPKGAGAEAFF. The CDR3 DNA follows: TGCGCCAGCAGGACACCGAAGGGGGCTGGGGCTGAAGCTTTCTTT.

The J gene is TRBJ1-5, the V gene TRBV6-5; D may be TRBD1 (5 bases). The V end was cut by 2 bases, the J end by 0 bases, with 8 bases between. The CDR3 is 15 amino acids. CDR1 MNHEY and CDR2 SVGAGI come from the germline V gene. The CDR3 DNA reads as TGTGCCAGCAGTTACGCAGGGTATAGCAATCAGCCCCAGCATTTT. It translates to CASSYAGYSNQPQHF.

The V gene is TRBV12-5, the J gene TRBJ2-7; the D gene is possibly TRBD2 (6 bases). The CDR3 extends over 15 amino acids. Trimming stripped 2 bases from V and 3 bases from J, with 14 bases between. Germline lookup yields CDR1 LGHNT and CDR2 FRNRAP. CDR3: CASGLNSGRIYEQYF. In DNA form, the CDR3 reads TGTGCTAGTGGTTTGAACTCAGGGAGGATCTACGAGCAGTACTTC.

This clone has a single count. This sequence joins TRBV5-4 and TRBJ1-5; TRBD1 agrees at 10 bases. This CDR3 has 14 residues. V lost 6 bases, J lost 4 bases, and 4 bases stayed unmatched. The germline gives CDR1 SGHNT, CDR2 YYREEE (reference sequence). Here the CDR3 reads CASKPGQGNQPQHF. The CDR3, as DNA: TGTGCCAGCAAACCGGGACAGGGGAATCAGCCCCAGCATTTT.

To note about this clone: The same CDR3 also results from other DNA sequences found in this sample. The chain employs TRBV5-1 and TRBJ2-3; possible D gene TRBD1, 6 bases. The CDR3 runs 13 residues. The germline V and J ends were trimmed by 2 bases and 3 bases, with 7 bases remaining between them. Germline assignment: CDR1 SGHRS and CDR2 YFSETQ. DNA for the CDR3: TGCGCCAGCAGCTTACAGGGAACAGATACGCAGTATTTT. Its translation: CASSLQGTDTQYF. Drawing the rest from reference TRBV5-1 and TRBJ2-3, the complete variable domain is KAGVTQTPRYLIKTRGQQVTLSCSPISGHRSVSWYQQTPGQGLQFLFEYFSETQRNKGNFPGRFSGRQFSNSRSEMNVSTLELGDSALYLCASSLQGTDTQYFGPGTRLTVL.

This chain connects TRBV3-1 (or the pseudogene TRBV3-2) to TRBJ2-3, with 7 bases aligning to TRBD1. There are 13 residues in the CDR3. Germline trimming cut 5 bases from V and 10 bases from J; bases unmatched to any gene: 9. CDR1 LGHDT and CDR2 YNNKEL come from the germline V gene (reference sequence). The CDR3 sequence is CASSLRGLDAQYF. In DNA, the CDR3 is TGTGCCAGCAGCTTGAGGGGGCTGGACGCGCAGTATTTT.

V is TRBV9 and J is TRBJ2-1, with D perhaps TRBD2 (5 bases). CDR1 and CDR2 (germline): SGDLS, YYNGEE. This CDR3 has 15 residues. V lost 3 bases and J lost 2, with 12 bases in between. The CDR3 region is CASSDTGSPYNEQFF. Here the CDR3 DNA reads TGTGCCAGCAGCGATACGGGGTCACCCTACAATGAGCAGTTCTTC.

The V and J genes are TRBV6-5 and TRBJ2-5; unclear D gene. Between the trimmed V and J ends, which lost 0 bases and 1 base, there was a span of 6 bases. Germline-derived CDR1 and CDR2 are MNHEY and SVGAGI. The CDR3 consists of 14 residues. The CDR3 DNA is TGTGCCAGCAGTTACTCACAAGTCCAAGAGACCCAGTACTTC. This codes for CASSYSQVQETQYF.

J is TRBJ1-2 and V is TRBV28; the D gene is possibly TRBD1 (6 bases). Germline V CDR1 and CDR2: MDHEN, SYDVKM. Deletions cut 5 bases from V and 0 bases from J, with 19 bases between. This CDR3 contains 17 residues. This chain's CDR3 is CASSTIGAGGPNYGYTF. CDR3 nucleotides: TGTGCCAGCAGTACTATAGGGGCTGGGGGCCCTAACTATGGCTACACCTTC.

V and J are TRBV18 and TRBJ2-1; D is possibly TRBD1 (6 bases). Germline CDR1 and CDR2: KGHSH and LQKENI. The CDR3 runs 16 residues. V lost 2 bases and J lost 5, with 16 bases in between. The CDR3 loop reads CASSPVSTGPHNEQFF. Written as DNA, the CDR3 is TGTGCCAGCTCACCAGTTTCAACAGGGCCCCACAATGAGCAGTTCTTC. Supplemented by reference TRBV18 and TRBJ2-1, the full variable domain reads NAGVMQNPRHLVRRRGQEARLRCSPMKGHSHVYWYRQLPEEGLKFMVYLQKENIIDESGMPKERFSAEFPKEGPSILRIQQVVRGDSAAYFCASSPVSTGPHNEQFFGPGTRLTVL.

This chain uses TRBV9 with TRBJ1-4; D is perhaps TRBD1 (5 bases). CDR3 length equals 14 residues. The ends were cut back, 4 bases at V and 8 bases at J, with 15 bases in the middle. CDR1 SGDLS and CDR2 YYNGEE come from the germline V gene. The CDR3 nucleotides are TGTGCCAGCAGCACTACGGGAGGGGCAGAAAAACTGTTTTTT. Protein product: CASSTTGGAEKLFF.

The J gene is TRBJ2-5, the V gene TRBV24-1; 7 nucleotides match TRBD1. V shed 2 bases and J 1 base; nucleotides not matched to a gene: 0. This CDR3 region has 14 residues. In germline, CDR1 is KGHDR, CDR2 SFDVKD. The CDR3 here is CATSDWDSQETQYF. CDR3 in DNA: TGTGCCACCAGTGATTGGGACAGCCAAGAGACCCAGTACTTC.

This clone has more than one count but fewer than ten. This rearrangement joins TRBV20-1 to TRBJ2-1; no definite D call. Trimming left V 5 bases short and J 10 bases short, with 12 bases between. CDR3 length: 11 residues. Germline V CDR1 and CDR2: DFQATT, SNEGSKA (reference sequence). Here the CDR3 DNA reads TGCAGTGCTCTCGCCCCGGAGGAGCAGTTCTTC. Its translation is CSALAPEEQFF.

The chain carries TRBV10-1 and TRBJ2-1; D perhaps matches TRBD2 (5 bases). The CDR3 has 14 amino acids. Germline V CDR1 and CDR2: WNHNN, SYGVQD (reference sequence). Trimming stripped 2 bases from V and 5 bases from J, with 10 bases between. The CDR3 sequence: CASSELAGNNEQFF. The DNA of the CDR3 is TGCGCCAGCAGTGAGCTGGCGGGTAACAATGAGCAGTTCTTC.